The 21 T cell receptor beta chains presented below share a single source sample, sequenced in a study of T-cell reconstitution after alpha-beta-depleted transplantation in children. A library of TCRbeta sequences, prepared with unique molecular identifiers, was generated. One entry per CDR3 protein results from TCRdb running MiXCR on the PCR reads. The table has about 460,000 distinct CDR3 sequences, around 10% seen once. The sample consisted of PBMCs, mostly from graft donor cells, taken 180 days after TCRalphabeta/CD19-depleted stem cell transplant. The receptor set was obtained from a female patient aged 2-9 years who had a stem cell transplant for aplastic anemia, so the T cells may come from the graft donor.

This clonotype has just a few counts. This rearrangement joins TRBV12-5 to TRBJ1-1; maybe TRBD1 (5 bases). The CDR3 runs to 14 residues. Trimming left V 6 bases short and J 4 bases short, with 15 bases between. Germline loops: CDR1 LGHNT, CDR2 FRNRAP. Here the CDR3 reads CASGPSREITEAFF. The CDR3 nucleotides read TGTGCTAGTGGCCCCAGCAGGGAAATCACTGAAGCTTTCTTT. Based on the CDR3 plus reference TRBV12-5 and TRBJ1-1, the full variable domain is DARVTQTPRHKVTEMGQEVTMRCQPILGHNTVFWYRQTMMQGLELLAYFRNRAPLDDSGMPKDRFSAEMPDATLATLKIQPSEPRDSAVYFCASGPSREITEAFFGQGTRLTVV.

The rearrangement uses TRBV11-2 and TRBJ2-7; 9 bases map to TRBD1. This CDR3 region has 15 residues. With V trimmed by 0 bases and J by 5 bases, 5 bases remained unmatched. CDR1 and CDR2 (germline): SGHAT, FQNNGV. CDR3 sequence (DNA): TGTGCCAGCAGCTTAGAGTTTCGGACAGGGGACGAGCAGTACTTC. Translating it yields CASSLEFRTGDEQYF.

Notes on this clonotype: A read error may produce the germline difference seen at one junction end. The rearrangement joins TRBV12-3 or TRBV12-4 to TRBJ1-1, with D possibly being TRBD1 (5 bases). This CDR3 is built from 19 residues. Here the CDR3 reads CVSRGVSARNRGGGTEAFF. The CDR3 coding sequence is TGTGTCAGCAGAGGGGTTTCTGCTCGGAACCGCGGGGGGGGCACTGAAGCTTTCTTT.

Concerning this clonotype: Possible read error: a much larger clone is one base away. The chain combines TRBV12-3 or TRBV12-4 with TRBJ2-7; D remains ambiguous. This CDR3 spans 15 amino acids. CDR3 loop: CASSEMSRSSYDQYF. The CDR3 DNA sequence: TGTGCCAGCAGCGAAATGTCACGGAGCTCCTACGACCAGTACTTC.

The chain carries TRBV4-3 and TRBJ2-3; TRBD2 matches at 8 bases. CDR3 length equals 15 residues. The V segment lost 0 bases and the J segment 5 bases; nucleotides outside the gene matches: 4. CDR1 and CDR2 (germline): LGHNA, YSLEER. As DNA, the CDR3 is TGCGCCAGCAGCCAAGACACCGGGACTAGAGATACGCAGTATTTT. Translated, it gives CASSQDTGTRDTQYF.

The V and J genes are TRBV4-2 and TRBJ1-1; perhaps TRBD1 as D (5 bases). V gave up 4 bases and J gave up 1 base, with 10 bases separating them. The CDR3 totals 14 residues. The germline CDR1 and CDR2 sequences are LGHNA and YNFKEQ. The CDR3 bases are TGTGCCAGCAGCCTACCTCAGGGGAACACTGAAGCTTTCTTT. Amino acid sequence: CASSLPQGNTEAFF.

There are a few counts of this clonotype. J is TRBJ2-1 and V is TRBV20-1; weak D call: TRBD2 (6 bases). V was trimmed by 6 bases and J by 3 bases, leaving 15 bases between them. The CDR3 contains 14 residues. Germline V gene data show CDR1 as DFQATT and CDR2 as SNEGSKA (reference sequence). The CDR3 nucleotides are TGCAGTGCCGGGGAGATTAGCGGCTACAATGAGCAGTTCTTC. Translating it yields CSAGEISGYNEQFF.

The chain is built from TRBV12-3 or TRBV12-4 and TRBJ2-7, with a tentative D call TRBD1 (6 bases). V was pared by 3 bases and J by 4 bases, with 10 bases between. The CDR3 loop spans 13 amino acids. CDR3 sequence reads: CASSFTGRYEQYF. In DNA form, the CDR3 reads TGTGCCAGCAGTTTTACAGGGAGATACGAGCAGTACTTC.

V usage is TRBV7-2 and J usage is TRBJ1-1; unclear D gene. This CDR3 has 12 amino acids. The V end lost 3 bases, the J end lost 0 bases, and 2 bases lay between the germline ends. Germline loops: CDR1 SGHTA, CDR2 FQGNSA. The CDR3 DNA reads as TGTGCCAGCAGCTTCCTGAACACTGAAGCTTTCTTT. Amino acids: CASSFLNTEAFF.

The V and J genes are TRBV20-1 and TRBJ1-2, with D unresolved. The V and J ends lost 2 bases and 5 bases respectively, with 12 bases between them. Germline CDR1 reads DFQATT; CDR2 reads SNEGSKA (reference sequence). The CDR3 length is 13 residues. This chain's CDR3 is CSARIDWAYGYTF. The DNA for the CDR3 is TGCAGTGCTAGAATTGACTGGGCTTATGGCTACACCTTC.

The rearrangement uses TRBV7-2 and TRBJ2-7, with no clear D. This CDR3 comprises 13 residues. Germline CDR1 is SGHTA and CDR2 is FQGNSA. V was cut by 6 bases and J by 6 bases, with 15 bases left in between. CDR3: CASSLAVRFEQYV. The DNA of the CDR3 is TGTGCCAGCAGTCTGGCCGTACGTTTCGAGCAGTACGTC.

Only a few counts were recorded for this clonotype. This rearrangement joins TRBV19 to TRBJ1-1, with 7 bases that match TRBD1. J was trimmed by 7 bases and V by 9 bases; bases with no gene match: 14. The CDR3 totals 14 residues. Germline V gene lookup returns CDR1 LNHDA and CDR2 SQIVND (reference sequence). The CDR3 nucleotides read TGTGCCAGCGCCCCTCTTCCGACAGGGTTTGAAGCTTTCTTT. Translation gives CASAPLPTGFEAFF.

This clonotype was seen ten or more times. The rearrangement uses TRBV10-3 and TRBJ1-4, with TRBD1 identical over 7 bases. V shed 3 bases and J 10 bases; nucleotides not matched to a gene: 8. CDR1 ENHRY and CDR2 SYGVKD come from the germline V gene. The CDR3 covers 14 residues. The CDR3 sequence: CAISDLTGVGKLFF. CDR3 bases: TGTGCCATCAGTGACCTTACAGGGGTTGGAAAACTGTTTTTT.

The V gene is TRBV11-3, the J gene TRBJ2-7; TRBD2 agrees at 14 bases. Germline trimming cut 2 bases from V and 5 bases from J; bases unmatched to any gene: 11. The CDR3 runs to 18 residues. The germline V gene has CDR1 SGHNT and CDR2 YENEEA. DNA for the CDR3: TGTGCCAGCAGCTTAAAGGGACTAGCGGGAGATCCCCCGGACGAGCAGTACTTC. It translates to CASSLKGLAGDPPDEQYF. The full variable domain, its missing parts supplied by reference TRBV11-3 and TRBJ2-7, is EAGVVQSPRYKIIEKKQPVAFWCNPISGHNTLYWYLQNLGQGPELLIRYENEEAVDDSQLPKDRFSAERLKGVDSTLKIQPAELGDSAVYLCASSLKGLAGDPPDEQYFGPGTRLTVT.

This clonotype was detected a few times. The V call is TRBV2, the J call TRBJ1-2, with TRBD1 identical over 8 bases. Per germline, CDR1 SNHLY and CDR2 FYNNEI. This CDR3 is 12 amino acids long. V gave up 4 bases and J gave up 8 bases; unmatched junction bases: 3. In nucleotides, the CDR3 is TGTGCCAGCAGTGGACAGGGGTTCGGCTACACCTTC. Translation gives CASSGQGFGYTF. Full variable domain (rest looked up from reference TRBV2 and TRBJ1-2): EPEVTQTPSHQVTQMGQEVILRCVPISNHLYFYWYRQILGQKVEFLVSFYNNEISEKSEIFDDQFSVERPDGSNFTLKIRSTKLEDSAMYFCASSGQGFGYTFGSGTRLTVV.

The CDR3 nucleotides read TGTGCCAGCAGTAGACCCGGCAAGACAGGGGGAAACGAGCAGTACGTC. It specifies CASSRPGKTGGNEQYV. The chain carries TRBV2 and TRBJ2-7; TRBD1 matches 9 bases. The CDR3 has 16 residues. CDR1 and CDR2 from the germline V gene are SNHLY and FYNNEI. Trimming took 5 bases from V and 5 from J; bases not matched to a gene: 13.

This clonotype was seen a handful of times. This chain connects TRBV20-1 to TRBJ1-5, with 7 bases that match TRBD1. There are 14 residues in the CDR3. Germline CDR1 is DFQATT and CDR2 is SNEGSKA (reference sequence). The trim removed 7 bases at V and 4 bases at J, leaving 10 bases unmatched. CDR3: CSVPGGISNQPQHF. The DNA for the CDR3 is TGCAGTGTTCCAGGGGGGATTTCTAATCAGCCCCAGCATTTT.

This clonotype was recorded a few times. In DNA form, the CDR3 reads TGTGCCAGCAGCACCCCCGGGACTAGCGGGAGAGGCAATGAGCAGTTCTTC. This gives the protein CASSTPGTSGRGNEQFF. The chain carries TRBV21-1 and TRBJ2-1; the table assigns TRBD2, which was not confirmed against the DNA. TRBV21-1 is termed a pseudogene. The CDR3 covers 17 residues.

The chain uses TRBV29-1 and TRBJ2-1; D unclear. CDR3 size: 13 residues. Germline loops: CDR1 SQVTM, CDR2 ANQGSEA. V was shortened by 4 bases and J by 0 bases, with 7 bases between the two germline ends. In nucleotides, the CDR3 is TGCAGCGTTGGAATCTACTCCTACAATGAGCAGTTCTTC. Translation: CSVGIYSYNEQFF.

The chain has TRBV7-8 and TRBJ2-7; D uncertain. V lost 5 bases to trimming and J lost 2 bases, with 10 bases between them. The CDR3 spans 13 residues. Germline V lookup: CDR1 SGHVS, CDR2 FQNEAQ. The CDR3 nucleotides are TGTGCCAGCAGCCCCCGCTCAGCCTACGAGCAGTACGTC. This translates into CASSPRSAYEQYV.

This clonotype was seen many times. V and J are TRBV6-5 and TRBJ2-7, with 10 bases aligning to TRBD2. The CDR3 is made up of 16 amino acids. Germline CDR1 and CDR2: MNHEY and SVGAGI. V lost 10 bases and J lost 3; bases outside the gene matches: 15. CDR3 sequence reads: CANYKTHWTSGYEQYF. Written as DNA, the CDR3 is TGTGCCAACTATAAAACTCATTGGACTAGCGGCTACGAGCAGTACTTC.